These 20 T cell receptor beta chains came from one sample sequenced in a study of human CD8 memory T cell subsets (TCRdb year 2020). A Human TCR Profiling Kit was used to prepare UMI-labeled 5' RACE TCRbeta libraries. Reads reprocessed by TCRdb are summarized as one entry per CDR3 protein sequence, and DNA is absent. The sample's own table lists about 10,000 distinct CDR3 sequences. The ten top clones hold around 21% of the sample. The sequenced sample consisted of CD8+ T cells from PBMCs. These receptors originate from a human donor in good health.

The chain combines TRBV5-3 with TRBJ2-4; TCRdb designates TRBD2, a call that cannot be tested without DNA. TRBV5-3 is flagged as an ORF with uncertain function. The CDR3 is made up of 18 amino acids. The CDR3 sequence: CARSTDNLPTLAKNIQYF.

The chain has TRBV6-5 and TRBJ1-2; TCRdb names TRBD1, which stays unverified in the absence of DNA. Per the germline V gene, CDR1 is MNHEY and CDR2 is SVGAGI. The CDR3 is 17 residues long. CDR3 in amino acids: CASSSPGSQQNNYGYTF.

V usage is TRBV5-1 and J usage is TRBJ2-3; the TCRdb call, TRBD2, lacks DNA for checking. The CDR3 has 17 residues. The germline gives CDR1 SGHRS, CDR2 YFSETQ. The CDR3 spells CASSLARLRGRPDTQYF.

This rearrangement joins TRBV10-2 to TRBJ2-7. Germline loops: CDR1 WSHSY, CDR2 SAAADI. The CDR3 length is 11 residues. The CDR3 sequence: CASSDPYEQYF.

This clonotype registers medium-sized (0.01 to 0.1%) by frequency. The CDR3: CASSQTGTVNTEAFF. This chain joins TRBV28 and TRBJ1-1; there is no DNA to check the TCRdb D call of TRBD1. Germline values: CDR1 MDHEN, CDR2 SYDVKM. This CDR3 has 15 amino acids. Full variable domain (outside the CDR3, taken from reference TRBV28 and TRBJ1-1): DVKVTQSSRYLVKRTGEKVFLECVQDMDHENMFWYRQDPGLGLRLIYFSYDVKMKEKGDIPEGYSVSREKKERFSLILESASTNQTSMYLCASSQTGTVNTEAFFGQGTRLTVV.

This clonotype is labeled medium-sized (0.01 to 0.1%) based on frequency. Here the CDR3 reads CASSLSEGRTTYNEQFF. This rearrangement joins TRBV5-4 to TRBJ2-1; the D gene TCRdb calls, TRBD1, cannot be checked with no DNA. The CDR3 contains 17 residues. From germline, CDR1 is SGHNT and CDR2 YYREEE (reference sequence).

The chain is built from TRBV4-1 and TRBJ2-5; TCRdb picks TRBD1, but there is no DNA to check that call. In germline, CDR1 is MGHRA, CDR2 YSYEKL. This CDR3 has 15 amino acids. CDR3 protein: CASSQEGAIRETQYF.

J is TRBJ1-1 and V is TRBV7-9. Looked up from germline, CDR1 is SEHNR and CDR2 is FQNEAQ (reference sequence). This CDR3 region has 16 residues. CDR3 sequence: CASSFLHNTENTEAFF. The variable domain in full, completed from reference TRBV7-9 and TRBJ1-1, reads DTGVSQNPRHKITKRGQNVTFRCDPISEHNRLYWYRQTLGQGPEFLTYFQNEAQLEKSRLLSDRFSAERPKGSFSTLEIQRTEQGDSAMYLCASSFLHNTENTEAFFGQGTRLTVV.

The V and J genes are TRBV5-1 and TRBJ2-3; TCRdb lists TRBD1, though no DNA is available to test this call. The CDR3 runs 15 residues. Germline CDR1 reads SGHRS; CDR2 reads YFSETQ. The CDR3 loop is CASSLEGAAADTQYF.

V usage is TRBV7-6 and J usage is TRBJ2-3; TCRdb outputs TRBD1, but without DNA this stays unchecked. Germline V lookup: CDR1 SGHVS, CDR2 FNYEAQ. The CDR3 sequence is 15 residues long. CDR3 protein: CASSLATGNTDTQYF. Full variable domain (missing parts from reference TRBV7-6 and TRBJ2-3): GAGVSQSPRYKVTKRGQDVALRCDPISGHVSLYWYRQALGQGPEFLTYFNYEAQQDKSGLPNDRFSAERPEGSISTLTIQRTEQRDSAMYRCASSLATGNTDTQYFGPGTRLTVL.

The CDR3 loop reads CASSQDASSYNEQFF. The genes are TRBV3-1 and TRBJ2-1. The CDR3 is made up of 15 amino acids. Per germline, CDR1 LGHDT and CDR2 YNNKEL (reference sequence).

The genes are TRBV29-1 and TRBJ1-2; TCRdb picks TRBD1, but there is no DNA to check that call. This CDR3 has 13 residues. Germline CDR1 and CDR2: SQVTM and ANQGSEA. The CDR3 region is CSVVGAGDSGYTF.

The J gene is TRBJ1-5, the V gene TRBV12-3 or TRBV12-4; the D call from TCRdb, TRBD1, cannot be confirmed without DNA. The CDR3 is 16 residues long. The chain's CDR3 is CASSLHGSGVGQPQHF.

The V gene is TRBV4-2, the J gene TRBJ2-7; TCRdb returns TRBD1, unconfirmable since there is no DNA. The germline V gene has CDR1 LGHNA and CDR2 YNFKEQ. CDR3 length: 15 amino acids. CDR3 in amino acids: CASSPTPGGSSEQYF.

This chain links TRBV3-1 with TRBJ2-7; no DNA is available, so the TRBD2 call from TCRdb remains unchecked. Per the germline V gene, CDR1 is LGHDT and CDR2 is YNNKEL (reference sequence). This CDR3 region has 13 residues. The CDR3 here is CASSPGGGYEQYF.

The CDR3 reads CASRTQGTPSYEQYF. The chain is built from TRBV19 and TRBJ2-7; TCRdb's D call, TRBD1, is unchecked because there is no DNA. The CDR3 consists of 15 residues. Germline CDR1 is LNHDA and CDR2 is SQIVND (reference sequence).

This rearrangement joins TRBV12-3 or TRBV12-4 to TRBJ2-7. The CDR3 covers 13 residues. CDR3 amino acids: CASSFGRASEQYF.

V usage is TRBV7-9 and J usage is TRBJ2-3; the TCRdb D gene call, TRBD2, has no DNA to confirm it. Germline V gene sequence: CDR1 SEHNR, CDR2 FQNEAQ (reference sequence). The CDR3 runs to 17 residues. CDR3 loop: CASSSTIAGLITDTQYF.

The rearrangement joins TRBV20-1 to TRBJ2-3; there is no DNA to check the TCRdb D call of TRBD1. Per the germline V gene, CDR1 is DFQATT and CDR2 is SNEGSKA (reference sequence). CDR3 length: 16 amino acids. The CDR3 loop is CSARDLRTIGPDTQYF.

This sequence joins TRBV10-3 and TRBJ2-7; TCRdb proposes TRBD1, but this gene call is untestable without DNA. This CDR3 spans 12 amino acids. Germline V gene sequence: CDR1 ENHRY, CDR2 SYGVKD. This chain's CDR3 is CAIKGELVEQYF.